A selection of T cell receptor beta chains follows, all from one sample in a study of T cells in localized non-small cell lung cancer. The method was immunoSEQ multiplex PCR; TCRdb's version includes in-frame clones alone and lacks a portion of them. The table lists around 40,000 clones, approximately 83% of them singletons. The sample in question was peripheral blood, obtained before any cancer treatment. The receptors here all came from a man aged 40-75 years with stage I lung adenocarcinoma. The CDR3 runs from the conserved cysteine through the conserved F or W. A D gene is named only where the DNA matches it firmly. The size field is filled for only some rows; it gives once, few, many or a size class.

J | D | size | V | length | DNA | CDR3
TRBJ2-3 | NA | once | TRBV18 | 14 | TGTGCCAGCTCACCGCAAGGGCTTGCCGATACGCAGTATTTT | CASSPQGLADTQYF
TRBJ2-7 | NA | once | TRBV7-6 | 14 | TGTGCCAGCAGCGACTCCTACTCCAGCTACGAGCAGTACTTC | CASSDSYSSYEQYF
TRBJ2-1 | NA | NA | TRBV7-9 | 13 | TGTGCCAGCAGCTTAGGGGCAGTAAATGAGCAGTTCTTC | CASSLGAVNEQFF
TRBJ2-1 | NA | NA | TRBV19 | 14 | TGTGCCAGTAGTATATGGGACGGATACAATGAGCAGTTCTTC | CASSIWDGYNEQFF
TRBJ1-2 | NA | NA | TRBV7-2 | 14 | TGTGCCAGCAGCTTAGCTACAGGGAACTATGGCTACACCTTC | CASSLATGNYGYTF
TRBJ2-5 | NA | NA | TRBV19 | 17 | TGTGCCAGTAGTATAGTCCCCCGGGACACGGGGAGAGAGACCCAGTACTTC | CASSIVPRDTGRETQYF
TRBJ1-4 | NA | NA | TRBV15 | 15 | TGTGCCACCAGCCACCACAGAACTTCTAATGAAAAACTGTTTTTT | CATSHHRTSNEKLFF
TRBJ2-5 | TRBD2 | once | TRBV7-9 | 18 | TGTGCCAGCAGCTTAAGGGGGACTAGCGGGAGGATCCAAGAGACCCAGTACTTC | CASSLRGTSGRIQETQYF
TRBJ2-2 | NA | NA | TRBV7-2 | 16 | TGTGCCAGCAGCTTGGGAGGACGGAGGCCAGCCGGGGAGCTGTTTTTT | CASSLGGRRPAGELFF
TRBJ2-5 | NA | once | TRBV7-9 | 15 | TGTGCCAGCAGCCCTGGTATGTGGGGACAAGAGACCCAGTACTTC | CASSPGMWGQETQYF
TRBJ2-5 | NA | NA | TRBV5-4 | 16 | TGTGCCAGCAGCTTTATGCGGACGGGAGTGGGAGAGACCCAGTACTTC | CASSFMRTGVGETQYF
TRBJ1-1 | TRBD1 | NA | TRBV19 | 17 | TGTGCCAGTAGTATCAGGGGGCGCCTCTACATGAACACTGAAGCTTTCTTT | CASSIRGRLYMNTEAFF
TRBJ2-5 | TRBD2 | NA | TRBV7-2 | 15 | TGTGCCAGCAGCCTCCGACTAGCGGGAAGGGAGACCCAGTACTTC | CASSLRLAGRETQYF
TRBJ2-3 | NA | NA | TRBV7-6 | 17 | TGTGCCAGCAGCTTGTTCAGCGGTGGGGGGAGCACAGATACGCAGTATTTT | CASSLFSGGGSTDTQYF
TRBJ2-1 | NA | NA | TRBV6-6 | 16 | TGTGCCAGCAGTGGAATGCGGGACAGCTCCTACAATGAGCAGTTCTTC | CASSGMRDSSYNEQFF
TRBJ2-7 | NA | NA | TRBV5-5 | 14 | TGTGCCAGCAGTCGGGACTGGCGCTCCTACGAGCAGTACTTC | CASSRDWRSYEQYF
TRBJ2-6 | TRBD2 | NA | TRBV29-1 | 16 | TGCAGCGTTGATCTAGCGGGAGGGCCTGGGGCCAACGTCCTGACTTTC | CSVDLAGGPGANVLTF
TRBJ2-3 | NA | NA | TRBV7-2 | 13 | TGTGCCAGCAGCTCGTTCCGGGAATACTCGCAGTATTTT | CASSSFREYSQYF
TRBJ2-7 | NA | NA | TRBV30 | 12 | TGTGCCTGGAGTGGGATTACCTACGAGCAGTACTTC | CAWSGITYEQYF
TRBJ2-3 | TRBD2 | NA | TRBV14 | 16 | TGTGCCAGCAGCCAAAATCTTCTAGCGGGAGCAGATACGCAGTATTTT | CASSQNLLAGADTQYF
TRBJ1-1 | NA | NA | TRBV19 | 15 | TGTGCCAGTAGTATAAAAGTCACCCCGGACACTGAAGCTTTCTTT | CASSIKVTPDTEAFF
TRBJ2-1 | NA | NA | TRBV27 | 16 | TGTGCCAGCAGTTGGGTCGGGAGTGGCTCCTACAATGAGCAGTTCTTC | CASSWVGSGSYNEQFF
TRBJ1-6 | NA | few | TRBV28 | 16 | TGTGCCAGCAGTTCCCATTGGACCTCTTATAATTCACCCCTCCACTTT | CASSSHWTSYNSPLHF
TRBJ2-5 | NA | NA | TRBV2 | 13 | TGTGCCAGCAGTGGCGAGATTACCGAGACCCAGTACTTC | CASSGEITETQYF
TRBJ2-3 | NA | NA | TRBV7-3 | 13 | TGTGCCAGCAGCCCGGACTTCACAGATACGCAGTATTTT | CASSPDFTDTQYF
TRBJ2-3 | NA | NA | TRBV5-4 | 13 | TGTGCCAGCAGCACCGGACCGACAGATACGCAGTATTTT | CASSTGPTDTQYF
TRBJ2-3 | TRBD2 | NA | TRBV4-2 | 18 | TGTGCCAGCAGCCAAGGGGTCTCCGGACTAGCGATAACAGATACGCAGTATTTT | CASSQGVSGLAITDTQYF
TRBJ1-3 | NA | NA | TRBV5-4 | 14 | TGTGCCAGCAGCTTTTCGGTCTCTGGAAACACCATATATTTT | CASSFSVSGNTIYF
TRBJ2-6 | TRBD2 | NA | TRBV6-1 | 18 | TGTGCCAGCAGTGATCGGCTAGCGGGAAGCTCTGGGGCCAACGTCCTGACTTTC | CASSDRLAGSSGANVLTF
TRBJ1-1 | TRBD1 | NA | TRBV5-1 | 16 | TGCGCCAGCAGCTGGTACCGGGACAGGGGGAACACTGAAGCTTTCTTT | CASSWYRDRGNTEAFF
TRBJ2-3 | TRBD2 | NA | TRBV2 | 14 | TGTGCCAGCAGTGCCAGCGGCGGGAGGACTACGCAGTATTTT | CASSASGGRTTQYF